Here is one TCR beta chain with its context. Profiled with immunoSEQ multiplex PCR; TCRdb holds only in-frame clones, not every one. Here the sample spans about 59,000 clones, approximately 79% being singletons. These data come from a study of blood T cell repertoires in COVID-19. Trimming took 3 bases from V and 4 from J; bases not matched to a gene: 6. The germline V gene encodes CDR1 SGHVS and CDR2 FQNEAQ. The CDR3 runs to 15 residues. The sequence derives from a woman in her seventies with acute or convalescent COVID-19. The sequencing input was peripheral blood. The chain employs TRBV7-8 and TRBJ1-3; 7 bases are shared with TRBD1. CDR3 DNA sequence: TGTGCCAGCAGCTTTGACAGGGACTTCGGAAACACCATATATTTT. It is translated as CASSFDRDFGNTIYF.